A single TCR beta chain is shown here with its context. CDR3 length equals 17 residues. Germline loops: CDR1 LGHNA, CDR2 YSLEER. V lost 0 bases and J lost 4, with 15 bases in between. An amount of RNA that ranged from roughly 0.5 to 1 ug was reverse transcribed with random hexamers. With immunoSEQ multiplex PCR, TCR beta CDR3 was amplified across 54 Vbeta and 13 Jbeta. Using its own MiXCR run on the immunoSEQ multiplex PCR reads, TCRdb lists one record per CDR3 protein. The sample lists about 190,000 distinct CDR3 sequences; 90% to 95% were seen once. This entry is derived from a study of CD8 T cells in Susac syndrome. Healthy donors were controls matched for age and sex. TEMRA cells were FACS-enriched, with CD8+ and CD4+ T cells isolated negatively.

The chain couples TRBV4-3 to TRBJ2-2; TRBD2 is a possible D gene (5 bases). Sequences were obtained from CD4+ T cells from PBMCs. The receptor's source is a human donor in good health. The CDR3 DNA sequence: TGCGCCAGCAGCCAAGATCTACGAGGGAGCGGCACCGGGGAGCTGTTTTTT. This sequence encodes CASSQDLRGSGTGELFF.